These 30 T cell receptor beta chains were sequenced from one sample in a study of T cells in severe cutaneous drug reactions. The donors had carbamazepine-induced Stevens-Johnson syndrome or toxic epidermal necrolysis. Libraries were made by iRepertoire multiplex PCR with TCR subtype-specific primers for bulk and single-cell sequencing. For each CDR3 protein, TCRdb gives one entry from its re-call of the multiplex PCR reads, without DNA. The sample totals more than 1,500 distinct CDR3 sequences; its top ten clones hold about 15%. Source material: PBMCs. The receptors come from a human donor with Stevens-Johnson syndrome, a severe cutaneous drug reaction.

Measured by frequency, this clonotype is large (0.1 to 1%). CDR3 loop: CASSYKIGDTQYF. The J gene is TRBJ2-3, the V gene TRBV4-3. The CDR3 extends over 13 amino acids. Germline V lookup: CDR1 LGHNA, CDR2 YSLEER.

The J gene is TRBJ1-1, the V gene TRBV29-1; as DNA is missing, the TRBD1 call by TCRdb cannot be tested. Germline-derived CDR1 and CDR2 are SQVTM and ANQGSEA. This CDR3 contains 14 residues. CDR3 sequence: CSVGRTGSRTEAFF. Filled out from reference TRBV29-1 and TRBJ1-1, the complete variable domain reads SAVISQKPSRDICQRGTSLTIQCQVDSQVTMMFWYRQQPGQSLTLIATANQGSEATYESGFVIDKFPISRPNLTFSTLTVSNMSPEDSSIYLCSVGRTGSRTEAFFGQGTRLTVV.

In terms of frequency, this clonotype is medium-sized. V gene TRBV19 combines with J gene TRBJ2-2; the TRBD1 assignment by TCRdb is unverifiable without DNA. Germline V gene lookup returns CDR1 LNHDA and CDR2 SQIVND (reference sequence). The CDR3 has 12 amino acids. The CDR3 reads CASQGASGELFF. Based on the CDR3 plus reference TRBV19 and TRBJ2-2, the full variable domain is DGGITQSPKYLFRKEGQNVTLSCEQNLNHDAMYWYRQDPGQGLRLIYYSQIVNDFQKGDIAEGYSVSREKKESFPLTVTSAQKNPTAFYLCASQGASGELFFGEGSRLTVL.

This chain links TRBV2 with TRBJ2-7. The CDR3 consists of 13 residues. Looked up from germline, CDR1 is SNHLY and CDR2 is FYNNEI. CDR3 protein: CASSEPFVVEQYF.

This clonotype shows up as medium-sized by frequency. This chain links TRBV7-2 with TRBJ2-7; TCRdb outputs TRBD2, but without DNA this stays unchecked. The CDR3 is 14 amino acids. The germline V gene encodes CDR1 SGHTA and CDR2 FQGNSA. The CDR3 reads CASSSGTSGGEQYF.

The chain is built from TRBV13 and TRBJ2-2; checking the TCRdb D call of TRBD2 is not possible without DNA. Germline assignment: CDR1 PRHDT and CDR2 FYEKMQ (reference sequence). This CDR3 spans 18 amino acids. The CDR3 loop is CASSSPGLAGANTGELFF.

This clonotype shows up as medium-sized (0.01 to 0.1%) by frequency. This chain connects TRBV12-3 or TRBV12-4 to TRBJ2-7. CDR3 size: 12 residues. The CDR3 sequence is CASSLHPYEQYF.

This clonotype shows up as large (0.1 to 1%) by frequency. This chain uses TRBV6-2 or TRBV6-3 with TRBJ2-7. This CDR3 comprises 13 residues. Germline values: CDR1 MNHEY, CDR2 SVGEGT. The CDR3 region is CASSLSLSYEQYF.

This clonotype counts as medium-sized by frequency. The V and J genes are TRBV2 and TRBJ2-3; checking the TCRdb D call of TRBD1 is not possible without DNA. Germline V lookup: CDR1 SNHLY, CDR2 FYNNEI. The length of the CDR3 is 15 residues. CDR3 sequence: CASKSGPGSRDTQYF.

The chain has TRBV29-1 and TRBJ2-7; the TRBD1 assignment by TCRdb is unverifiable without DNA. The length of the CDR3 is 15 residues. The germline V gene encodes CDR1 SQVTM and CDR2 ANQGSEA. The CDR3 loop reads CSVAVAAGGRYEQYF.

This clonotype is medium-sized by frequency. This chain uses TRBV19 with TRBJ2-7; the D gene TCRdb calls, TRBD1, cannot be checked with no DNA. This CDR3 is 15 amino acids long. Germline CDR1 reads LNHDA; CDR2 reads SQIVND (reference sequence). The CDR3 sequence: CASSPSGTETYEQYF.

This clonotype is deemed large (0.1 to 1%) by its frequency. This chain joins TRBV4-2 and TRBJ1-1; TCRdb names TRBD1, which stays unverified in the absence of DNA. CDR1 is LGHNA and CDR2 is YNFKEQ in the germline V gene. This CDR3 comprises 15 residues. CDR3 residues: CASSQDITGNTEAFF.

This clonotype registers medium-sized by frequency. The rearrangement uses TRBV12-3 or TRBV12-4 and TRBJ1-2; TCRdb designates TRBD1, a call that cannot be tested without DNA. The CDR3 totals 14 residues. This chain's CDR3 is CASSLDRGFDGYTF.

The chain carries TRBV5-1 and TRBJ2-1; TCRdb proposes TRBD2, but this gene call is untestable without DNA. The CDR3 spans 15 residues. The germline V gene encodes CDR1 SGHRS and CDR2 YFSETQ. CDR3 residues: CASSLEGHLGDEQFF.

This chain joins TRBV4-2 and TRBJ2-2. Germline V gives CDR1 LGHNA, CDR2 YNFKEQ. The CDR3 runs to 13 residues. The CDR3 sequence: CASSQSDTGELFF.

This clonotype is classed as medium-sized by frequency. The chain couples TRBV2 to TRBJ2-1; the D call from TCRdb, TRBD1, cannot be confirmed without DNA. CDR1 and CDR2 from the germline V gene are SNHLY and FYNNEI. This CDR3 is built from 15 residues. The chain's CDR3 is CASSETGGSYNEQFF.

Its frequency marks this clonotype as medium-sized. The chain joins TRBV4-1 to TRBJ2-7; TCRdb proposes TRBD2, but this gene call is untestable without DNA. Per germline, CDR1 MGHRA and CDR2 YSYEKL. The CDR3 consists of 15 residues. CDR3 residues: CASSQDAGRDYEQYF.

In terms of frequency, this clonotype is large. V and J are TRBV4-2 and TRBJ2-5; there is no DNA to check the TCRdb D call of TRBD1. The CDR3 sequence is 14 residues long. From germline, CDR1 is LGHNA and CDR2 YNFKEQ. The CDR3 reads CASSQGGPGETQYF.

Its frequency marks this clonotype as medium-sized (0.01 to 0.1%). The chain employs TRBV27 and TRBJ2-7; TCRdb picks TRBD2, but there is no DNA to check that call. Germline V lookup: CDR1 MNHEY, CDR2 SMNVEV (reference sequence). CDR3 length: 16 amino acids. The CDR3 sequence: CASSFRDGEGRYEQYF.

The chain recombines TRBV5-1 with TRBJ2-7; there is no DNA to check the TCRdb D call of TRBD2. This CDR3 spans 15 amino acids. The V gene's germline CDR1 is SGHRS and CDR2 YFSETQ. The CDR3 protein is CASRPTGTSGYEQYF.

V is TRBV7-2 and J is TRBJ2-7; TCRdb lists TRBD2, though no DNA is available to test this call. The CDR3 has 15 amino acids. CDR1 and CDR2 from the germline V gene are SGHTA and FQGNSA. CDR3: CASSPSGGLNYEQYF.

Measured by frequency, this clonotype is medium-sized. The chain employs TRBV7-2 and TRBJ2-5. This CDR3 is 14 amino acids long. Germline V gene sequence: CDR1 SGHTA, CDR2 FQGNSA. CDR3 loop: CASSSQLTQETQYF.

In terms of frequency, this clonotype is large. The chain links TRBV28 to TRBJ1-1. The length of the CDR3 is 15 residues. The germline V gene has CDR1 MDHEN and CDR2 SYDVKM. CDR3 residues: CASSYSLRGSTEAFF.

The chain uses TRBV2 and TRBJ2-1; as DNA is missing, the TRBD2 call by TCRdb cannot be tested. Per the germline V gene, CDR1 is SNHLY and CDR2 is FYNNEI. There are 16 residues in the CDR3. CDR3 loop: CASSEVTSSDYNEQFF.

By frequency, this clonotype registers large (0.1 to 1%). J is TRBJ2-1 and V is TRBV6-1; lacking DNA, the TRBD1 call made by TCRdb goes unchecked. The CDR3 runs to 16 residues. CDR1 MNHNS and CDR2 SASEGT come from the germline V gene. Here the CDR3 reads CASRTTGASSYNEQFF.

This clonotype is called medium-sized based on its frequency. The chain recombines TRBV5-1 with TRBJ2-1; TCRdb's assignment of TRBD1 cannot be checked, as there is no DNA. Germline lookup yields CDR1 SGHRS and CDR2 YFSETQ. The CDR3 totals 12 residues. The CDR3 reads CASNPGGDEQFF.

Considering frequency, this clonotype is large. The gene calls are TRBV28 and TRBJ1-2; TCRdb indicates TRBD1, and absent DNA this call remains unverified. This CDR3 is 13 amino acids long. In germline, CDR1 is MDHEN, CDR2 SYDVKM. This chain's CDR3 is CASSLLDRGASTF.

This chain uses TRBV2 with TRBJ2-1; as DNA is missing, the TRBD1 call by TCRdb cannot be tested. From germline, CDR1 is SNHLY and CDR2 FYNNEI. The length of the CDR3 is 16 residues. The CDR3 sequence is CASSEGGGPTYNEQFF. The full variable domain, rest sourced from reference TRBV2 and TRBJ2-1, is EPEVTQTPSHQVTQMGQEVILRCVPISNHLYFYWYRQILGQKVEFLVSFYNNEISEKSEIFDDQFSVERPDGSNFTLKIRSTKLEDSAMYFCASSEGGGPTYNEQFFGPGTRLTVL.

This chain uses TRBV5-4 with TRBJ2-2; TCRdb reports TRBD1, a call that lacks DNA to check it against. The CDR3 spans 15 residues. Germline loops: CDR1 SGHNT, CDR2 YYREEE (reference sequence). The CDR3 spells CASSIDRQNTGELFF.

This clonotype is called medium-sized based on its frequency. The chain joins TRBV12-3 or TRBV12-4 to TRBJ2-3; TCRdb's D call, TRBD2, is unchecked because there is no DNA. The CDR3 length is 14 residues. The CDR3 loop is CASSFGEATDTQYF.